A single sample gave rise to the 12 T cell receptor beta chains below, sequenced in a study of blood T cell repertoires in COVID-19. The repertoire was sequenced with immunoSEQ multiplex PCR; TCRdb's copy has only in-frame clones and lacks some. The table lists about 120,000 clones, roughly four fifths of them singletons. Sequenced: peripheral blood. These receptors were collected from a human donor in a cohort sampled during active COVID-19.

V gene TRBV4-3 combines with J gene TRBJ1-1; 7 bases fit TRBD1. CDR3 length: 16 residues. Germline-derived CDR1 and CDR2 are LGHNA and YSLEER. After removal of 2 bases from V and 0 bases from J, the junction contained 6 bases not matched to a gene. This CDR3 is CASSQRRDRVNTEAFF. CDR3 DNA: TGCGCCAGCAGCCAAAGACGCGACAGGGTGAACACTGAAGCTTTCTTT.

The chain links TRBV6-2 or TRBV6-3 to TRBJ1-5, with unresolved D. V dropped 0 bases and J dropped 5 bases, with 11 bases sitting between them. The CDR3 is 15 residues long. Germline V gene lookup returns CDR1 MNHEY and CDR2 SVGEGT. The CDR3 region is CASSYSRGSHQPQHF. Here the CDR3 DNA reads TGTGCCAGCAGTTACTCGAGAGGCAGCCATCAGCCCCAGCATTTT.

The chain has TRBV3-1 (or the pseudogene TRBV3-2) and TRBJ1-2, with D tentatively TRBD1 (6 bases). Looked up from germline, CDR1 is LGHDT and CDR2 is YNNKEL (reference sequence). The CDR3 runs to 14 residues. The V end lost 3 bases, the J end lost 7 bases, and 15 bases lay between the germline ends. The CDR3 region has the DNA TGTGCCAGCAGCCATGACAGGACCGCGGGTGGCTACACCTTC. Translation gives CASSHDRTAGGYTF.

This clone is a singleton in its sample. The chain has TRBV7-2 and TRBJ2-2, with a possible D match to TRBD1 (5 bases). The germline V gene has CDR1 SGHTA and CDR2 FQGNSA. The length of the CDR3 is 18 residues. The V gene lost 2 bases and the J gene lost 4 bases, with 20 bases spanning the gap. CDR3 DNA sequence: TGTGCCAGCAGCTTAAGGTTTGGCACAGGATCGGGCACCGGGGAGCTGTTTTTT. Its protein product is CASSLRFGTGSGTGELFF.

This chain's CDR3 is CASSKKDSLMNTEAFF. The CDR3 nucleotides are TGTGCCAGTAGTAAAAAGGACAGTCTCATGAACACTGAAGCTTTCTTT. The chain links TRBV19 to TRBJ1-1; D is possibly TRBD1 (6 bases). CDR3 size: 16 residues. CDR1 LNHDA and CDR2 SQIVND come from the germline V gene (reference sequence). V was cut by 4 bases and J by 0 bases, with 15 bases left in between.

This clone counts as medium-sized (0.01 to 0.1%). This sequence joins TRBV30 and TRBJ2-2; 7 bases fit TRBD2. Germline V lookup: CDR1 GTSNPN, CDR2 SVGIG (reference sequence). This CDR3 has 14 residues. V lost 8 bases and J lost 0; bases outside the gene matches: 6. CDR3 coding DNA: TGTGCCGGGCGACGGGGGGCGAACACCGGGGAGCTGTTTTTT. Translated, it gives CAGRRGANTGELFF.

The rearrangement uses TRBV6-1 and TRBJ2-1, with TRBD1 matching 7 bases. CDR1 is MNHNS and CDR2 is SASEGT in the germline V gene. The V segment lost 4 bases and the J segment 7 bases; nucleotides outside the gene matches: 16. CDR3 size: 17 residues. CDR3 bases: TGTGCCAGCAGTGTATCTTCGGACAGGCCATCCGGGAATGAGCAGTTCTTC. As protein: CASSVSSDRPSGNEQFF.

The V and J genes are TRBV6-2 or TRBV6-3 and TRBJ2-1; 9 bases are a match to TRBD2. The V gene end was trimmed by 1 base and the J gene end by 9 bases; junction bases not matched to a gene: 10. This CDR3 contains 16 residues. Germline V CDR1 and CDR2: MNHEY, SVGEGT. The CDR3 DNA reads TGTGCCAGCAGTTACTTGGCGGGAGGGCCTAAGGTTGAGCAGTTCTTC. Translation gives CASSYLAGGPKVEQFF.

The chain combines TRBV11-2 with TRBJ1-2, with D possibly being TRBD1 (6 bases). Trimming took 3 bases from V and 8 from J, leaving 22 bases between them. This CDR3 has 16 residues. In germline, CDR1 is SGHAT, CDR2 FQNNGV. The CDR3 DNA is TGTGCCAGCAGCTTGAAGGACAGACGGGCATTCTTCGGCTACACCTTC. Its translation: CASSLKDRRAFFGYTF.

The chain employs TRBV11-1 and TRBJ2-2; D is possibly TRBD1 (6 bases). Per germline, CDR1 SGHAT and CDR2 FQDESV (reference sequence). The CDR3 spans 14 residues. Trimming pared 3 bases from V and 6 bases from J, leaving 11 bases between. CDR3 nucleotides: TGTGCCAGCAGCTTTGGCACAGGGTCCGGGGAGCTGTTTTTT. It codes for CASSFGTGSGELFF.

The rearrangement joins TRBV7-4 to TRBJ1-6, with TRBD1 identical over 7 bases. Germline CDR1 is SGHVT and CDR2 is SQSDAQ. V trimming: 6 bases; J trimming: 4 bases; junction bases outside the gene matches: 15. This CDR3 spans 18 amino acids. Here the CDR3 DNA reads TGTGCCAGCAGTTGGGACCCGGGACAGATCACATATAATTCACCCCTCCACTTT. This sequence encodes CASSWDPGQITYNSPLHF.

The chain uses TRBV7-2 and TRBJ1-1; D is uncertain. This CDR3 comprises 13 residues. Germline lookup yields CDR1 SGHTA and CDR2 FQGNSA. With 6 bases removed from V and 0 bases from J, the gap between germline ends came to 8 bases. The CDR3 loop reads CASRFELNTEAFF. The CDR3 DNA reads TGTGCCAGCAGGTTCGAGTTGAACACTGAAGCTTTCTTT.